The entry below describes one T cell receptor (beta chain). Original handling: Reference gene primers were amplified, and this amplification served to estimate nucleated cell counts. Here immunoSEQ multiplex PCR was the method, and the copy in TCRdb shows in-frame clones only, minus some. The V and J calls and the clone size are those of that table, but D and trimming were determined from the DNA. The sample shows approximately 190,000 clones, 80% to 95% of them seen only once. This record belongs to a study of blood T cell repertoires in COVID-19. Trimming removed 0 bases at V and 7 bases at J, with 10 bases between. The CDR3 length is 13 residues. Germline V gives CDR1 LNHNV, CDR2 YYDKDF (reference sequence).

Sequenced input: peripheral blood. The TCR was taken from a man aged 50 to 60 with acute or convalescent COVID-19. V and J are TRBV15 and TRBJ2-7, with D possibly matching TRBD1 (6 bases). For the CDR3, the DNA is TGTGCCACCAGCAGAGACCTTCAGGGGGAGCAGTACTTC. Its protein product is CATSRDLQGEQYF.